This T cell receptor (beta chain) was sequenced for a study of CD8 T cells in ankylosing spondylitis. Findings and caveats of the study: Reports of some motif variants in reactive arthritis synovial fluid and blood predate this one. Disease-linked clones, CD8+, were relatively rare in peripheral blood. A TCR beta motif of eight highly homologous variants appeared characteristic of ankylosing spondylitis blood.

Quantitative 5'-RACE with molecular barcodes generated TCR beta libraries. Each CDR3 protein gets one entry after TCRdb re-called the 5' RACE reads with MiXCR. Of approximately 340,000 distinct CDR3 sequences listed, about 15% are singletons. This clonotype was observed a few times. The antigen is undetermined. In germline, CDR1 is SGHRS, CDR2 YFSETQ. The CDR3 loop spans 16 amino acids. After removal of 1 base from V and 5 bases from J, the junction contained 8 bases not matched to a gene. The chain couples TRBV5-1 to TRBJ2-2; 7 bases align to TRBD1. Sequenced: blood, either unsorted or a sorted T cell fraction (not recorded which). This TCR was recovered from a male donor with ankylosing spondylitis or in good health (not recorded which). The CDR3 DNA follows: TGCGCCAGCAGCTTGCGAGGGGGCGAGGGAACCGGGGAGCTGTTTTTT. Translated: CASSLRGGEGTGELFF.